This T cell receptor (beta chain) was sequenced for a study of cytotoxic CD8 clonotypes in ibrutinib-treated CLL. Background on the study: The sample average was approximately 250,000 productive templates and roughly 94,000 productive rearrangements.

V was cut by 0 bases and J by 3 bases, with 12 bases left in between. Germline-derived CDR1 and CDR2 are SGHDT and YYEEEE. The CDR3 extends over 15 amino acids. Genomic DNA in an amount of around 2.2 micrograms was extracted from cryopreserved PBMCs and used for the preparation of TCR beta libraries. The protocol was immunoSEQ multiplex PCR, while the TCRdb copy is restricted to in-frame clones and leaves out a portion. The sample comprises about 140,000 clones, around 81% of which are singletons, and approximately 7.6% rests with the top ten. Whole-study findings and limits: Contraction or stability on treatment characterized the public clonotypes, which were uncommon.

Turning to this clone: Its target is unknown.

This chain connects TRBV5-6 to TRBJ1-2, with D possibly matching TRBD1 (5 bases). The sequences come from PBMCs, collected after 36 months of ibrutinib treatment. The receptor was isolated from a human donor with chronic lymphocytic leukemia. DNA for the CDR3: TGTGCCAGCAGCTTGGAGCCGGGGCGAGACTATGGCTACACCTTC. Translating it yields CASSLEPGRDYGYTF.